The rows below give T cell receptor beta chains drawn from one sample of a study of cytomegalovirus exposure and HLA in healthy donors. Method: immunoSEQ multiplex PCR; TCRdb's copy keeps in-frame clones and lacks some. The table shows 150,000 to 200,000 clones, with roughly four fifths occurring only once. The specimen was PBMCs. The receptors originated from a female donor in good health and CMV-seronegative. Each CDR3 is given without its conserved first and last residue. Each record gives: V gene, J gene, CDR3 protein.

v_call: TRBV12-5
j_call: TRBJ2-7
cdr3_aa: ASGSRPLRDEQY

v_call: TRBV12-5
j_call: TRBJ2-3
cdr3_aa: ASGTGTGAYTDTQY

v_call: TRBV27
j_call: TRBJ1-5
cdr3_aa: ASSHRARNQPQH

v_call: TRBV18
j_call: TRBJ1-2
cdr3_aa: ASSPGQGDGYT

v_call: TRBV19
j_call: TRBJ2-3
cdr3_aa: ASSTRTSGRGSFTDTQY

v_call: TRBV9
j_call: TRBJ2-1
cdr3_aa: ASSPSGGSYNEQF

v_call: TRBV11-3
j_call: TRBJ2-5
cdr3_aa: ASSFTHRVGETQY

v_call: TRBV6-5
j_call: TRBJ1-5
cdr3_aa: ASSPSGRQSQPQH

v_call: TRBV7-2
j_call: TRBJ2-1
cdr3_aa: ASSLGLAFSSYNEQF

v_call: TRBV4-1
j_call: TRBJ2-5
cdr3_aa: ASSQDPRETQY

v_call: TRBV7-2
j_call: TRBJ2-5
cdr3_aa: ASSLGLAGGPQETQY

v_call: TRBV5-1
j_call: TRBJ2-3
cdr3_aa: ASSPSVGTDTQY

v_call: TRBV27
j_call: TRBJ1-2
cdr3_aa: ASSGGVRNNYGYT

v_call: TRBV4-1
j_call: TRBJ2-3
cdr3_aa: ASSQDWRGAGSDTQY

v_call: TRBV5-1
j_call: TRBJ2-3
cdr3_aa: ASSPGDSRASTDTQY

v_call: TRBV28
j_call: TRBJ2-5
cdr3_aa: ASSFPSLETQY

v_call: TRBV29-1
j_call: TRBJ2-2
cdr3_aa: SGGRTNTGELF

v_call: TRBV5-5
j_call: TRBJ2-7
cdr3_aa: ASSFTQGYEQY

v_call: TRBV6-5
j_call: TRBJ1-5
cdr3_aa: ASSYTQGAQPQH

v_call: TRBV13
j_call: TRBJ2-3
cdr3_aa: ASSFLSGPDWY

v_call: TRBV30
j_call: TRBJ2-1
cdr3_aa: AGADNEQF

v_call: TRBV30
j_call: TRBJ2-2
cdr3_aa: AWNRGNTGELF

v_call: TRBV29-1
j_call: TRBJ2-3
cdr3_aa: SVEGGDTSGGRTDTQY

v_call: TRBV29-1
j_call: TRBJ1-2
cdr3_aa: SVEVEGTKANYGYT